Listed here are 20 T cell receptor beta chains from one sample, sequenced in a study of OX40 agonist ivuxolimab in advanced cancers. The data were produced by immunoSEQ multiplex PCR, yet TCRdb's version contains in-frame clones alone and is incomplete. The data contain 60,000 to 65,000 clones, 75% to 90% of them singletons. This sample comprised CD4+ or CD8+ T cells sorted from blood, obtained in a trial of the OX40 agonist ivuxolimab. Receptors originate from an adult with an advanced solid tumor such as melanoma, head and neck, liver or kidney cancer.

The chain links TRBV6-5 to TRBJ1-5; 9 nucleotides line up with TRBD1. The CDR3 length is 12 residues. CDR1 and CDR2 from the germline V gene are MNHEY and SVGAGI. V shed 10 bases, J shed 7 bases, and the junction held 5 bases outside the gene matches. The CDR3 DNA follows: TGTGCCACACGGACAGGGGACCAGCCCCAGCATTTT. Translating it yields CATRTGDQPQHF.

The chain links TRBV2 to TRBJ1-1; D may be TRBD1 (6 bases). V lost 7 bases and J lost 6, with 21 bases in between. The length of the CDR3 is 15 residues. Germline CDR1 and CDR2: SNHLY and FYNNEI. The CDR3 DNA reads as TGTGCCAGCACAAAGAGGGGGGGTTCGCAGGCTGAAGCTTTCTTT. Protein: CASTKRGGSQAEAFF.

The rearrangement links TRBV28 to TRBJ1-2, with 7 positions matching TRBD1. After removal of 2 bases from V and 5 bases from J, the junction contained 5 bases not matched to a gene. The CDR3 runs to 14 residues. The germline gives CDR1 MDHEN, CDR2 SYDVKM. The CDR3 region is CASSLERQGYGYTF. The CDR3 nucleotides read TGTGCCAGCAGTTTAGAAAGACAGGGTTATGGCTACACCTTC.

This sequence joins TRBV18 and TRBJ2-1; perhaps TRBD2 as D (6 bases). CDR1 is KGHSH and CDR2 is LQKENI in the germline V gene. The V end was cut by 5 bases, the J end by 5 bases, with 13 bases between. This CDR3 region has 14 residues. CDR3 in amino acids: CASSAGRTHNEQFF. The CDR3, as DNA: TGTGCCAGCTCAGCGGGACGCACCCACAATGAGCAGTTCTTC. The full variable domain, in which reference TRBV18 and TRBJ2-1 provide the parts outside the CDR3, is NAGVMQNPRHLVRRRGQEARLRCSPMKGHSHVYWYRQLPEEGLKFMVYLQKENIIDESGMPKERFSAEFPKEGPSILRIQQVVRGDSAAYFCASSAGRTHNEQFFGPGTRLTVL.

This sequence joins TRBV6-5 and TRBJ2-3; unclear D gene. V was shortened by 8 bases and J by 2 bases, with 14 bases between the two germline ends. The CDR3 contains 14 residues. Germline V gives CDR1 MNHEY, CDR2 SVGAGI. DNA for the CDR3: TGTGCCAGCTCCTCAGCTCGCCTCACAGATACGCAGTATTTT. This gives the protein CASSSARLTDTQYF.

The V call is TRBV6-6, the J call TRBJ1-2, with 7 nucleotides matching TRBD1. This CDR3 is 15 amino acids long. CDR1 and CDR2 from the germline V gene are MNHNY and SVGAGI (reference sequence). The J segment lost 8 bases and the V segment lost 7 bases, leaving 16 bases of the junction unmatched. The CDR3: CASIFTPRQGGGYTF. CDR3 coding DNA: TGTGCCAGCATTTTTACCCCACGACAGGGTGGAGGCTACACCTTC.

The V and J genes are TRBV11-2 and TRBJ2-5, with 8 bases fitting TRBD1. The CDR3 has 13 residues. Germline assignment: CDR1 SGHAT and CDR2 FQNNGV. V was clipped by 5 bases and J by 5 bases; unmatched bases: 4. The CDR3, as DNA: TGTGCCAGCAGCCGGGACAGGACGGAGACCCAGTACTTC. Translated, it gives CASSRDRTETQYF.

V and J are TRBV7-9 and TRBJ2-1; the match to TRBD2 covers 7 bases. Germline CDR1 is SEHNR and CDR2 is FQNEAQ (reference sequence). The CDR3 runs 18 residues. V lost 6 bases to trimming and J lost 0 bases; unmatched junction nucleotides: 14. The CDR3 region has the DNA TGTGCCAGCAGTTCCGGTGGTGGGAGGGGATCCTCCTACAATGAGCAGTTCTTC. Translating gives CASSSGGGRGSSYNEQFF.

V and J are TRBV15 and TRBJ1-5; D gene unclear. This CDR3 is built from 12 residues. Germline V gene lookup returns CDR1 LNHNV and CDR2 YYDKDF (reference sequence). The V and J ends lost 0 bases and 6 bases respectively, with 3 bases between them. CDR3 residues: CATSRDGQPQHF. The CDR3, as DNA: TGTGCCACCAGCAGAGACGGTCAGCCCCAGCATTTT.

The genes are TRBV18 and TRBJ2-2; possibly TRBD2 for D (5 bases). The CDR3 consists of 16 residues. Germline V gene lookup returns CDR1 KGHSH and CDR2 LQKENI. V lost 1 base to trimming and J lost 5 bases, with 14 bases between them. The CDR3 DNA follows: TGTGCCAGCTCACCACGAGGGCTTTTGAGGACCGGGGAGCTGTTTTTT. Translation: CASSPRGLLRTGELFF.

This clone was observed a handful of times. The chain is built from TRBV9 and TRBJ2-2; D not certain. The CDR3 runs to 13 residues. Germline values: CDR1 SGDLS, CDR2 YYNGEE. V lost 4 bases to trimming and J lost 2 bases, with 6 bases between them. The CDR3 reads CASSYTNTGELFF. As DNA, the CDR3 is TGTGCCAGCAGCTACACCAACACCGGGGAGCTGTTTTTT.

This rearrangement joins TRBV5-1 to TRBJ1-2; D remains ambiguous. V was pared by 3 bases and J by 4 bases, with 10 bases between. Germline CDR1 SGHRS, CDR2 YFSETQ. The CDR3 runs 13 residues. The CDR3 protein is CASSWEEGYGYTF. The CDR3 region has the DNA TGCGCCAGCAGCTGGGAGGAGGGCTATGGCTACACCTTC.

This chain connects TRBV5-4 to TRBJ1-1; 7 positions agree with TRBD1. This CDR3 has 14 amino acids. V lost 5 bases to trimming and J lost 0 bases; unmatched junction nucleotides: 4. CDR1 and CDR2 from the germline V gene are SGHNT and YYREEE (reference sequence). CDR3 loop: CASRAGQMNTEAFF. The CDR3 nucleotides are TGTGCCAGCAGAGCGGGACAGATGAACACTGAAGCTTTCTTT.

CDR3 region: CASSSGLAGYEQFF. Here the CDR3 DNA reads TGTGCCAGCAGCTCGGGACTAGCGGGATACGAGCAGTTCTTC. The chain joins TRBV5-4 to TRBJ2-1, with 13 nucleotides matching TRBD2. CDR1 SGHNT and CDR2 YYREEE come from the germline V gene (reference sequence). V gave up 3 bases and J gave up 10 bases; unmatched junction bases: 4. The CDR3 loop spans 14 amino acids.

V is TRBV5-1 and J is TRBJ2-7, with 13 positions matching TRBD2. The CDR3 is 15 residues long. Germline CDR1 is SGHRS and CDR2 is YFSETQ. J gave up 5 bases and V 1 base, and 3 bases lay outside the gene matches. The CDR3 DNA is TGCGCCAGCAGCTTGAGGACTAGCGGGAGCGACGAGCAGTACTTC. It encodes CASSLRTSGSDEQYF.

The rearrangement uses TRBV19 and TRBJ2-5, with a tentative D call TRBD2 (5 bases). Germline CDR1 reads LNHDA; CDR2 reads SQIVND (reference sequence). There are 13 residues in the CDR3. V was cut by 5 bases and J by 5 bases, with 12 bases left in between. CDR3 sequence (DNA): TGTGCCAGTAGTCACGGGGAGCAGGAGACCCAGTACTTC. Protein: CASSHGEQETQYF.

This chain links TRBV7-2 with TRBJ2-1; 14 bases are shared with TRBD2. The CDR3 runs to 17 residues. From germline, CDR1 is SGHTA and CDR2 FQGNSA. Trimming cost V 5 bases and J 9 bases; bases outside gene matches: 12. CDR3: CASSRGDPGLAGVEQFF. The CDR3 DNA is TGTGCCAGCAGCCGCGGTGACCCGGGACTAGCGGGAGTTGAGCAGTTCTTC.

The chain joins TRBV13 to TRBJ2-7, with a tentative D call TRBD1 (5 bases). Deletions cut 1 base from V and 1 base from J, with 14 bases between. From germline, CDR1 is PRHDT and CDR2 FYEKMQ (reference sequence). The CDR3 contains 16 residues. The CDR3 sequence is CASSLVGRANSYEQYF. CDR3 coding DNA: TGTGCCAGCAGCTTAGTGGGCAGGGCCAATTCCTACGAGCAGTACTTC.

This clone was detected once. An end of the junction does not agree with germline; a read error may underlie this. The chain recombines TRBV7-7 with TRBJ2-3; 10 bases are shared with TRBD2. Germline V gene sequence: CDR1 SSHAT, CDR2 FNYEAQ (reference sequence). The CDR3 consists of 18 residues. CDR3 sequence (DNA): TGTGCTAGCAGCCCCGGACTAGCGGAGTCCCGAAGCACAGATACGCAGTATTTT. Translated, it gives CASSPGLAESRSTDTQYF.

The rearrangement uses TRBV12-1 and TRBJ2-7; the table's TRBD1 call for D was not verified on the DNA. TRBV12-1 is a pseudogene. The CDR3 contains 15 residues. Here the CDR3 DNA reads TGTGCCAGCAGCTTCCGACAGGGTGGATGGTACGAGCAGTACTTC. Encoded protein: CASSFRQGGWYEQYF.